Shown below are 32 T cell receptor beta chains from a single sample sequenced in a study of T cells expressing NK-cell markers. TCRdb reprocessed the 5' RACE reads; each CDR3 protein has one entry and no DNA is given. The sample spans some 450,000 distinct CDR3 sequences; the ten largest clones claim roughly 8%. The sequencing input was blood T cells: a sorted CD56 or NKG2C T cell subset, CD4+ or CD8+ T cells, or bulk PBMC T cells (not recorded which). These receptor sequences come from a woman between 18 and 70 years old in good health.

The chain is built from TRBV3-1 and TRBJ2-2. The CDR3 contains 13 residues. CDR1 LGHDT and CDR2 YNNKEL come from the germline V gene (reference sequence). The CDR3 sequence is CASRFRGVGELFF.

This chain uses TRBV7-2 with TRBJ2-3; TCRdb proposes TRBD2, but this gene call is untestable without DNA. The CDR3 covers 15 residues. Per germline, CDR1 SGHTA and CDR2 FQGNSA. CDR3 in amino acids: CASSSSGEYTDTQYF.

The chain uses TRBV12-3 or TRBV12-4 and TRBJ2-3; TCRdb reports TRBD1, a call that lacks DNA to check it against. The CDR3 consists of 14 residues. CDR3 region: CASSSTGLTDTQYF.

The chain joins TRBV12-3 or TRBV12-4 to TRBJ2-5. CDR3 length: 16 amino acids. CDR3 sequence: CASSLVFWNPQETQYF.

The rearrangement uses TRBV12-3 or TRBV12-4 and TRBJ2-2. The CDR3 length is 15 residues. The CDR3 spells CASRIWGPNTGELFF.

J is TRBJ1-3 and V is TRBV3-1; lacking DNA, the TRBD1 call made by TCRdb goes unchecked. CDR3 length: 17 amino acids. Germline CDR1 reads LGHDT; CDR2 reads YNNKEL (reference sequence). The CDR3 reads CASSQVGGRSGGNTIYF.

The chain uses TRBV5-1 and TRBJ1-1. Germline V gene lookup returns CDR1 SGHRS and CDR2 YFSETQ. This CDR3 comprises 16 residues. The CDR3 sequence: CASSIGVWGGNTEAFF.

This chain's CDR3 is CASSSKGSGNTIYF. The gene calls are TRBV5-1 and TRBJ1-3. In germline, CDR1 is SGHRS, CDR2 YFSETQ. The CDR3 runs 14 residues.

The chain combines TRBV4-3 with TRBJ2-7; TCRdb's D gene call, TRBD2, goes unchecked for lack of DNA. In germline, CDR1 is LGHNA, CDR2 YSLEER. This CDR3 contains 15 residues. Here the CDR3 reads CASSQDLPSGYEQYF.

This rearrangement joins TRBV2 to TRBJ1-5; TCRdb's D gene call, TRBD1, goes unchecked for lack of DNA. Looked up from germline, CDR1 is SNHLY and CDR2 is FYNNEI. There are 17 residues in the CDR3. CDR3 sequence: CASSAGTGTYSNQPQHF.

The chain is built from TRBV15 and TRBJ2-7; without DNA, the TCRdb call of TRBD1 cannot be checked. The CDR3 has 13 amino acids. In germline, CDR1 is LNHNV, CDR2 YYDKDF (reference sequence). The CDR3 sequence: CATGAQGAYEQYF.

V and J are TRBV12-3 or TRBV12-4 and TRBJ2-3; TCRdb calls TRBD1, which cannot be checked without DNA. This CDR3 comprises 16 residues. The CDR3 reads CASNLHRTEGSDTQYF.

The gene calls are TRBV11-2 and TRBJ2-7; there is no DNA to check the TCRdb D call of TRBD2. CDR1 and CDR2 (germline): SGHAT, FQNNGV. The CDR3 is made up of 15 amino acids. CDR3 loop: CASSLGSGRSYEQYF.

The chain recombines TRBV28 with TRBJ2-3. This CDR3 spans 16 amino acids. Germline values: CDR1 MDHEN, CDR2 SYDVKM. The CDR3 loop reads CASSSIGLRSTDTQYF.

CDR3 region: CASSKNRGTHNEQFF. The chain employs TRBV6-1 and TRBJ2-1; TCRdb designates TRBD1, a call that cannot be tested without DNA. The CDR3 has 15 amino acids. Germline V gene data show CDR1 as MNHNS and CDR2 as SASEGT.

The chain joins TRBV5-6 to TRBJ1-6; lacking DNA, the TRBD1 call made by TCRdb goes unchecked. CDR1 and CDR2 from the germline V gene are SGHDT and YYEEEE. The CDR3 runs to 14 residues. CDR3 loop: CASSLRQARSPLHF.

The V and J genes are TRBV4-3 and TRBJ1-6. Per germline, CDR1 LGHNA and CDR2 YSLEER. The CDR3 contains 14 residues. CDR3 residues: CASSQEPAGGPLHF.

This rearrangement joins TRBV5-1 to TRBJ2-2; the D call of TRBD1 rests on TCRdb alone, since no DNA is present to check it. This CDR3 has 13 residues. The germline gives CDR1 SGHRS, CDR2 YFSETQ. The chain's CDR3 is CASSLMGAGELFF.

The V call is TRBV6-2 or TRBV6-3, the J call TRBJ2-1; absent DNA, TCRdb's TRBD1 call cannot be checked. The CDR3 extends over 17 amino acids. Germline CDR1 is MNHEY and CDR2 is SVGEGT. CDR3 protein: CASSDPSGTRNHNEQFF.

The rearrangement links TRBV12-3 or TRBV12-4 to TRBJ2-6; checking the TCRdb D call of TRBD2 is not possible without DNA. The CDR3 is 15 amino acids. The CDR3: CASSLSGPGANVLTF.

This CDR3 reads CASSFKGEGTEAFF. V and J are TRBV28 and TRBJ1-1; the D call of TRBD1 rests on TCRdb alone, since no DNA is present to check it. The germline V gene has CDR1 MDHEN and CDR2 SYDVKM. The CDR3 is 14 residues long.

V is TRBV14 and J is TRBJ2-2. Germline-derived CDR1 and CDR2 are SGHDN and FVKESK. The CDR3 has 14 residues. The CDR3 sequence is CASSPYTTTGELFF.

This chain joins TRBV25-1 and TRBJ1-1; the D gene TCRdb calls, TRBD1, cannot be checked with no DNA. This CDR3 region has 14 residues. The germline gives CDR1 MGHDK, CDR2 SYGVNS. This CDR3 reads CASSELVQGAEAFF.

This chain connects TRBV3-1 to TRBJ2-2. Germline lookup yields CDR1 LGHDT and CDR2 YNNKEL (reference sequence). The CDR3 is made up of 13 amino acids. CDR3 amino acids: CASSPLMPGELFF.

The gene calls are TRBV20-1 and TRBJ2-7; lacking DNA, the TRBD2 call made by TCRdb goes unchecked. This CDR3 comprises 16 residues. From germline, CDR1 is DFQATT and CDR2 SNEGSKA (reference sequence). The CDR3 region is CSASFPGLADFYEQYF.

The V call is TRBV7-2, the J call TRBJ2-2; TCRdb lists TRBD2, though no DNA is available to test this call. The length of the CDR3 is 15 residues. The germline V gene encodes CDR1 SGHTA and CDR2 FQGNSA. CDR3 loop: CASSLRTVNTGELFF.

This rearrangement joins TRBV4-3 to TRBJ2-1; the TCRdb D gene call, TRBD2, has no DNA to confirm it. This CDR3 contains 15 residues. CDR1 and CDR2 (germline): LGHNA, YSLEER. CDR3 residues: CASSDTSGRGEEQFF.

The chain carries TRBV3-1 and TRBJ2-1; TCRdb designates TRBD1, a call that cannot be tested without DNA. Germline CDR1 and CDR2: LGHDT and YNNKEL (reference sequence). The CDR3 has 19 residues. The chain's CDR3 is CASSQVDTWGISSYNEQFF.

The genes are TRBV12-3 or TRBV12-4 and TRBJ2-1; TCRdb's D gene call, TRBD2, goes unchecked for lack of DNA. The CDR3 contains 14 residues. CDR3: CASRPGGNYNEQFF.

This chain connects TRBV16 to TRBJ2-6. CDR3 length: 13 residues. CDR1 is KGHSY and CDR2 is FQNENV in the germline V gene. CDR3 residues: CASSQSGANVLTF.

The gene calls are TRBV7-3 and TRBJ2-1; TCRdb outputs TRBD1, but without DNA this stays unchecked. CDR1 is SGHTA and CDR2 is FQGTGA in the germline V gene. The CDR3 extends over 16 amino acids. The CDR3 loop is CASSLRGGAGWNEQFF.

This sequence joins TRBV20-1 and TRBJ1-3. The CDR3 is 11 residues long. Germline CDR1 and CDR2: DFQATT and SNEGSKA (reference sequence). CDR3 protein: CSASSMDTIYF.